One sample yielded the 5 T cell receptor beta chains listed below, sequenced in a study of T-cell reconstitution after alpha-beta-depleted transplantation in children. As it was prepared, the TCRbeta library received unique molecular identifiers. Each CDR3 protein is one row after TCRdb ran MiXCR on the PCR reads. The sample has 70,000 to 95,000 distinct CDR3 sequences, 15% to 20% seen once. Source: PBMCs, mostly from graft donor cells, taken 360 days after TCRalphabeta/CD19-depleted stem cell transplant. The receptor source for this set is a male patient between 2 and 9 years old who had a stem cell transplant for acute lymphoblastic leukemia, so the T cells may come from the graft donor.

The rearrangement joins TRBV2 to TRBJ2-1, with D perhaps TRBD2 (5 bases). The CDR3 sequence is 13 residues long. V was shortened by 6 bases and J by 2 bases, with 8 bases between the two germline ends. Germline V lookup: CDR1 SNHLY, CDR2 FYNNEI. CDR3 DNA sequence: TGTGCCAGCAGGAGGGATCCCTACAATGAGCAGTTCTTC. This codes for CASRRDPYNEQFF.

The chain is built from TRBV5-1 and TRBJ1-2; no clear D gene. The CDR3 length is 17 residues. The germline V and J ends were trimmed by 0 bases and 2 bases, with 17 bases remaining between them. From germline, CDR1 is SGHRS and CDR2 YFSETQ. The CDR3 is CASSLERLRGKNYGYTF. Here the CDR3 DNA reads TGCGCCAGCAGCTTGGAGAGGCTTCGGGGAAAAAACTATGGCTACACCTTC. Together with reference TRBV5-1 and TRBJ1-2, the CDR3 gives the full variable domain: KAGVTQTPRYLIKTRGQQVTLSCSPISGHRSVSWYQQTPGQGLQFLFEYFSETQRNKGNFPGRFSGRQFSNSRSEMNVSTLELGDSALYLCASSLERLRGKNYGYTFGSGTRLTVV.

The sample holds a few counts of this clonotype. At one boundary the junction diverges from the germline segment, which might be a read error. The chain combines TRBV12-3 or TRBV12-4 with TRBJ2-3; possible D gene TRBD1, 7 bases. CDR3 length: 15 amino acids. The CDR3 nucleotides read TGTGCCACCAGTCGGACAGGAACCGGGGGAGATACGCAGTATTTT. It codes for CATSRTGTGGDTQYF.

A few counts support this clonotype. The chain links TRBV20-1 to TRBJ1-5, with 11 positions matching TRBD1. The CDR3 is 15 residues long. CDR1 is DFQATT, CDR2 SNEGSKA, per germline (reference sequence). V lost 1 base, J lost 2 bases, and 1 base stayed unmatched. The chain's CDR3 is CSARVGQGGNQPQHF. In DNA, the CDR3 is TGCAGTGCTAGAGTGGGACAGGGGGGCAATCAGCCCCAGCATTTT.

The chain combines TRBV11-3 with TRBJ2-2, with D unclear. The CDR3 has 13 amino acids. Germline V lookup: CDR1 SGHNT, CDR2 YENEEA. With 3 bases removed from V and 7 bases from J, the gap between germline ends came to 9 bases. The CDR3: CASSFRGVGELFF. The CDR3 coding sequence is TGTGCCAGCAGCTTCCGTGGGGTCGGGGAGCTGTTTTTT.